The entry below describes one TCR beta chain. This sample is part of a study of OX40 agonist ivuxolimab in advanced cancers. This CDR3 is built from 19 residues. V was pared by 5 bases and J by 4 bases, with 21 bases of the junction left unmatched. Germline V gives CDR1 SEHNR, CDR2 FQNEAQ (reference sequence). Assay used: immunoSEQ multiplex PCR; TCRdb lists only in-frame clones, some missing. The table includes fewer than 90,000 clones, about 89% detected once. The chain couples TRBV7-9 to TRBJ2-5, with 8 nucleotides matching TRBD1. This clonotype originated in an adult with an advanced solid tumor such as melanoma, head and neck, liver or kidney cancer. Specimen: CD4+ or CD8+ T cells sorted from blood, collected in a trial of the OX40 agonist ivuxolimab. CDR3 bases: TGTGCCAGCAGCCCCCTATCAGGGCGGTCCAGGGGGCGAGTAGAGACCCAGTACTTC. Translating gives CASSPLSGRSRGRVETQYF.